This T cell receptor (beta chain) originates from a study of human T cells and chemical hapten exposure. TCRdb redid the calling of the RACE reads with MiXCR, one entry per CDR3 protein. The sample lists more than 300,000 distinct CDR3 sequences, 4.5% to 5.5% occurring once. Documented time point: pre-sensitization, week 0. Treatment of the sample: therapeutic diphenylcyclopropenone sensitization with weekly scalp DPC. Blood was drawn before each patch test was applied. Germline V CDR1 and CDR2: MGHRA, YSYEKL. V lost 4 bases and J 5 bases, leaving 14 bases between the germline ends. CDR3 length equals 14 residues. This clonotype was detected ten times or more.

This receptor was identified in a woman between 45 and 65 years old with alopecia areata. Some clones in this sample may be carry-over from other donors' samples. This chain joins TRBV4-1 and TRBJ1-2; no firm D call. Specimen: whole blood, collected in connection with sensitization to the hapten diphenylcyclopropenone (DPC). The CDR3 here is CASSPPSTSYGYTF. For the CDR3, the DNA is TGCGCCAGCAGCCCACCATCCACATCGTATGGCTACACCTTC.